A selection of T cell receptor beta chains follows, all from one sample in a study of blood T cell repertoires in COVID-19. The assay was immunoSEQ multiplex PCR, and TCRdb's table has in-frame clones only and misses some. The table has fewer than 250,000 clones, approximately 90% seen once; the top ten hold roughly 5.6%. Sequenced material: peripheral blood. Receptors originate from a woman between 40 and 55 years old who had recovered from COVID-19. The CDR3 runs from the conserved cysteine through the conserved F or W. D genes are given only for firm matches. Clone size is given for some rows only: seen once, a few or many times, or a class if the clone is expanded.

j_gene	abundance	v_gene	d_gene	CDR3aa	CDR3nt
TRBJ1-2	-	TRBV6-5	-	CASSYAGNYGYTF	TGTGCCAGCAGTTACGCAGGAAACTATGGCTACACCTTC
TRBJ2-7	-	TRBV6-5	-	CASSQSGYEQYF	TGTGCCAGCAGCCAAAGCGGATACGAGCAGTACTTC
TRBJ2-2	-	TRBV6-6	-	CASSRDRASVAGGATGELFF	TGTGCCAGCAGCAGGGACAGGGCGTCGGTAGCGGGAGGTGCGACCGGGGAGCTGTTTTTT
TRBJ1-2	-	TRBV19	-	CASEQGFYGYTF	TGTGCCAGTGAACAGGGATTTTATGGCTACACCTTC
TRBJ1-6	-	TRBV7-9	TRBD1	CASSWTGDSPLHF	TGTGCCAGCAGCTGGACAGGTGATTCACCCCTCCACTTT
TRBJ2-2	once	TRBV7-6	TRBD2	CASSLGLAGVTRNTGELFF	TGTGCCAGCAGCTTAGGCCTAGCGGGCGTAACCAGGAACACCGGGGAGCTGTTTTTT
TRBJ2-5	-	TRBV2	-	CASSDRDFGTQYF	TGTGCCAGCAGTGATAGGGACTTCGGGACCCAGTACTTC
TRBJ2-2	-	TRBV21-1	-	CASSKEPIPPAGELFF	TGTGCCAGCAGCAAGGAGCCTATCCCCCCCGCCGGGGAGCTGTTTTTT
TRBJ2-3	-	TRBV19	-	CASWAGVATDTQYF	TGTGCGAGTTGGGCCGGGGTAGCCACAGATACGCAGTATTTT
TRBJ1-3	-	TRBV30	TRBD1	CAWSPRDRGFGNTIYF	TGTGCCTGGAGCCCCCGGGACAGGGGATTCGGAAACACCATATATTTT
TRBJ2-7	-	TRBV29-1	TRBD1	CSVEDRTGGSYEQYF	TGCAGCGTTGAAGATAGGACAGGGGGGTCCTACGAGCAGTACTTC